What follows is one T cell receptor beta chain and its context. As originally analysed: Nucleated cell counts were estimated from reference gene primer amplification. TCRdb's table, derived via immunoSEQ multiplex PCR, lists solely in-frame clones and lacks some. V, J and clone size are taken as reported in that table, and D and trimming were inferred from the DNA itself. The sample shows 60,000 or so clones, around 88% of them seen only once. With 3 bases removed from V and 3 bases from J, the gap between germline ends came to 20 bases. This CDR3 comprises 18 residues. Germline CDR1 LGHDT, CDR2 YNNKEL (reference sequence). The sample originates from a study of blood T cell repertoires in COVID-19.

The sequenced material came from peripheral blood. The TCR was taken from a man aged 55 to 69 with acute or convalescent COVID-19. The chain combines TRBV3-1 (or the pseudogene TRBV3-2) with TRBJ1-4, with a possible D match to TRBD1 (5 bases). CDR3 sequence: CASSHQAGRLLANEKLFF. The CDR3 region has the DNA TGTGCCAGCAGCCACCAAGCAGGGCGGTTACTTGCTAATGAAAAACTGTTTTTT.